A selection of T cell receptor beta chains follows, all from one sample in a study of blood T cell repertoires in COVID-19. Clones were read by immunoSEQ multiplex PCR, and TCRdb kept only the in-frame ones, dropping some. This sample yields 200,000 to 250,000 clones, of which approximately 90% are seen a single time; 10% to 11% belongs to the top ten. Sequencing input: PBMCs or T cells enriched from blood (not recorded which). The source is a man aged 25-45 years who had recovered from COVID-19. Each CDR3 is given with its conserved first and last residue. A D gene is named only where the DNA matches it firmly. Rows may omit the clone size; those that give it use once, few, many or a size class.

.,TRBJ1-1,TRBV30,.,TGTGCCTGGAGTTTTACAGGCCTTGAAGCTTTCTTT,CAWSFTGLEAFF
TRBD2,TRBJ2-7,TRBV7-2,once,TGTGCCAGCAGCACGGGACTAGCGCGGGAGCAGTACTTC,CASSTGLAREQYF
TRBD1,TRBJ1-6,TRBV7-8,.,TGTGCCAGCAGCCAAGGGGGCCGGTCGAATTCACCCCTCCACTTT,CASSQGGRSNSPLHF
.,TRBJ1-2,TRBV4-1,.,TGCGCCAGCAGCCACTGGGGAGCGAACTATGGCTACACCTTC,CASSHWGANYGYTF
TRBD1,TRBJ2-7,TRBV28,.,TGTGCCAGCAGTTTACCCGGGACAGGGAACTACGAGCAGTACTTC,CASSLPGTGNYEQYF
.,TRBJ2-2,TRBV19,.,TGTGCCAGTAGTCAAGGACTTCGAGGGGAGCTGTTTTTT,CASSQGLRGELFF
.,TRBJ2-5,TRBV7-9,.,TGTGCCAGCAGCTTTGGGCCCTCAGGGACCCAGTACTTC,CASSFGPSGTQYF
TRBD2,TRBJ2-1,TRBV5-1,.,TGCGCCAGTTGCCGACTAGCGGGGGGGCATGAGCAGTTCTTC,CASCRLAGGHEQFF
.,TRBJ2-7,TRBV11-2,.,TGTGCCAGCAGCTTGGGCGGGTGGCTTCTCGAGCAGTACTTC,CASSLGGWLLEQYF
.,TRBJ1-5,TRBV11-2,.,TGTGCCAGCAGCCAGGACATTGGGCCGGATCAGCCCCAGCATTTT,CASSQDIGPDQPQHF
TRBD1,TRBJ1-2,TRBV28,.,TGTGCCAGCAGCGACAGGGGGTCCTATGGCTACACCTTC,CASSDRGSYGYTF
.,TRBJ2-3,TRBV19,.,TGTGCCAGTAGTATAGATGCCGCTAGCGCAGGGGGGACAGATACGCAGTATTTT,CASSIDAASAGGTDTQYF
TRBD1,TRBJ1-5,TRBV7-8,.,TGTGCCAGCAGCCGACAGGGATACGAAAGCAATCAGCCCCAGCATTTT,CASSRQGYESNQPQHF
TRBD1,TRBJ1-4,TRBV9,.,TGTGCCAGCAGCGTAACTCCGGGACAGGCGGATGAAAAACTGTTTTTT,CASSVTPGQADEKLFF
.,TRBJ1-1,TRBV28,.,TGTGCCAGCAGTTTAGCGGGGGGTGGAAACACTGAAGCTTTCTTT,CASSLAGGGNTEAFF
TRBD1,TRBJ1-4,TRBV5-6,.,TGTGCCAGCAGCCAAAGGGGGCTGGGTAATGAAAAACTGTTTTTT,CASSQRGLGNEKLFF